This entry is about one TCR beta chain. Antigen unknown. Germline CDR1 SGHTA, CDR2 FQGNSA. The CDR3 spans 15 residues. V was pared by 1 base and J by 0 bases, with 9 bases between. This sample was taken from a study of blood T cells in healthy people across ages. Study information: Through template switching, about one barcoded beta molecule was captured per two T cells, as measured in model experiments. Overall study results and limits: In older individuals, TCR beta diversity per million T cells was lower, falling roughly linearly with age.

Per-sample yields of isolated PBMCs were at least 7 million. Combining a sample-barcoded 5' primer with a J-beta primer mix, a second PCR ran for about 6 to 12 cycles. The template-switch adaptor was a 5' adaptor with 12 random nucleotides. It tagged each cDNA molecule. TCRdb reanalysed the 5' RACE reads using MiXCR and keeps one entry per CDR3 protein. The sample has 650,000 to 1,000,000 distinct CDR3 sequences; around 36% are singletons. This chain uses TRBV7-2 with TRBJ1-2; perhaps TRBD1 as D (6 bases). The source of this sequence is a man aged 18 to 29 in good health. The sequencing sample was made of blood. The CDR3 is CASSLEKGANYGYTF. The CDR3 region has the DNA TGTGCCAGCAGCTTAGAAAAGGGGGCTAACTATGGCTACACCTTC. Looking up the rest from reference TRBV7-2 and TRBJ1-2 gives the full variable domain: GAGVSQSPSNKVTEKGKDVELRCDPISGHTALYWYRQSLGQGLEFLIYFQGNSAPDKSGLPSDRFSAERTGGSVSTLTIQRTQQEDSAVYLCASSLEKGANYGYTFGSGTRLTVV.